What follows describes a single T cell receptor (beta chain). No cognate antigen has been identified for it. No per-base quality is available; no much larger clone lies one base away. The CDR3 regions of human TCRbeta chains were analyzed by immunosequencing. For the original study's pipeline: TCRs in the repertoires were compared against a reference library of SARS-CoV-2-specific TCRs that had been generated with the MIRA antigen-specificity platform. Breadth meant the fraction of unique TCRs that were SARS-CoV-2-associated, whereas depth meant the fraction of total T cells that were SARS-CoV-2-associated. Using the MIRA data, every spike-specific TCR was mapped to the spike region that the TCR reacted to and assigned to either a CD4 or a CD8 class. Log10-transformed breadth and depth values were compared by one-way ANOVA with Sidak's multiple comparisons tests. Here the immuneACCESS table is served through TCRdb, limited to in-frame sequences with V and J called. Missing clones are a known gap in these copies; in checked studies unresolved V genes cover under half, and the rest lacks a known reason. That table is the source of V, J and clone size, and D and trimming were worked out from the DNA. The sample has roughly 45,000 clones on record, 75% to 90% of them singletons. About 20% of the sample is held by the ten biggest clonotypes.

The time point label on this specimen signifies: about 28 days (+/-7) after the second vaccine dose. AZD1222 recipients with second doses at about 4 weeks or about 12 weeks were pooled, because spike-specific TCR depth and breadth did not differ between schedules. Samples from vaccinated people were obtained from the UK trials COV001 and COV002, which included a single-blind randomized controlled phase 2/3 trial of AZD1222 (ChAdOx1 nCoV-19) in healthy adults. Trial participant PBMC samples were collected at day 0 and day 28 after the second dose for TCRbeta chain sequencing. The data originate from a study of T cell responses to AZD1222 COVID-19 vaccine (dated by TCRdb to about 2021). Regarding the complete study: TCR sequencing covered fewer than 250 trial participants: 200 to 220 given two doses of AZD1222 and around 26 given two doses of MenACWY control vaccine. Trial participants were enrolled by age into 18-55, 56-69 and 70-plus year subgroups, with roughly 150, 30 and 60 TCR-sequenced participants respectively.

The research as a whole found: A significant rise in spike-specific TCR breadth and depth was observed after two AZD1222 doses relative to day 0 and relative to MenACWY recipients. Conclusions about previously exposed vaccinees are limited because only a handful of AZD1222 recipients were SARS-CoV-2 seropositive at baseline. CD4 TCRs associated with the vaccine covered the entire spike protein, and the dominant responses were in regions 160-218 and 743-854. Because no samples from the day 14 peak response were available, repertoires could be characterized only after the peak T cell response. Nearly half of unique spike-specific TCRs reportedly recognized epitopes outside regions mutated in the B.1.351 and B.1.1.7 variants. Participants were mostly white British, with more females than males. The authors suggested clonal diversity may have been underestimated. The 56-69-year group was small, and its depth increase did not reach significance, likely because of low power.

V loses 0 bases of germline sequence and J loses 8 bases, and the interval between the two ends is 23 bases. CDR1 and CDR2 are read off the germline V gene (reference sequence) as MNHEY and SMNVEV. The CDR3 sequence holds 19 residues, the cysteine and phenylalanine included. This entry keeps only the CDR3 DNA: 57 bases, framed from base 1. The clonotype comes from an adult who received the AZD1222 COVID-19 vaccine. The V and J segments used are TRBV27 and TRBJ1-6; D gene: possibly TRBD1, on 5 matching bases. The sample here was peripheral blood, taken 28 days after the second AZD1222 dose. The encoded CDR3 is CASSLSGGRGAPWDSPLHF. DNA sequence: TGTGCCAGCAGTTTATCAGGTGGGAGGGGTGCCCCTTGGGATTCACCCCTCCACTTT.